This TCR beta chain was retrieved from a study of blood T cell repertoires in COVID-19. In the study overall: COVID-19 samples from acute and convalescent phases originated in the United States, Italy and Spain. The analysed material was cDNA or gDNA that came from T cells, B-cell-depleted T cells, or PBMCs.

The table came from immunoSEQ multiplex PCR; TCRdb's copy has only in-frame clones and leaves some out. Seen here are about 150,000 clones, roughly 90% observed once, and the top ten hold about 6.6%. The CDR3 runs to 12 residues. V lost 4 bases to trimming and J lost 7 bases, with 10 bases between them. Germline V gene data show CDR1 as MNHEY and CDR2 as SVGEGT. The clonotype was recovered from a woman aged 50 to 65 who had recovered from COVID-19. The material sequenced was PBMCs or T cells enriched from blood (not recorded which). The chain combines TRBV6-2 or TRBV6-3 with TRBJ1-2; weak D call: TRBD1 (6 bases). Here the CDR3 reads CASSFSGAGYTF. The CDR3 bases are TGTGCCAGCAGTTTCTCAGGGGCTGGCTACACCTTC.